This T cell receptor beta chain was identified during a study of CD8 T cells in Susac syndrome. TEMRA cells were enriched by FACS, while CD8+ and CD4+ T cells were obtained through a negative isolation that was performed magnetically. An amount of RNA that ranged from roughly 0.5 to 1 ug was reverse transcribed with random hexamers. The TCR beta CDR3 was amplified by immunoSEQ multiplex PCR across 54 Vbeta, 13 Jbeta. TCRdb fed the immunoSEQ multiplex PCR reads into MiXCR, producing one record per CDR3 protein. The sample has about 300,000 distinct CDR3 sequences; roughly 85% are singletons. The germline V and J ends were trimmed by 5 bases and 1 base, with 11 bases remaining between them. Germline V gene lookup returns CDR1 SGHVS and CDR2 FQNEAQ. The CDR3 loop spans 14 amino acids.

The chain combines TRBV7-8 with TRBJ2-5; D gene unclear. The sequence was obtained from a human donor with multiple sclerosis. Material for sequencing was CD8+ T cells from PBMCs. This CDR3 reads CASSPRRIQETQYF. The DNA of the CDR3 is TGTGCCAGCAGCCCCCGGCGGATCCAAGAGACCCAGTACTTC.